These 17 T cell receptor beta chains share one sample of origin, sequenced in a study of a mutant IDH1 vaccine in newly diagnosed glioma. Repertoires were generated with immunoSEQ multiplex PCR, while TCRdb's copy carries only in-frame clones and drops some. Among about 42,000 clones listed, roughly 84% were seen once. No antigen is known for these receptors. Time point described: week 35, safety follow-up. Topical imiquimod was applied with each vaccine dose, which held 300 ug of mutant IDH1 20-mer peptide. This sample comprised PBMCs, obtained from a glioma patient whose treatment included an IDH1 peptide vaccine. The receptors originated from a woman aged 45-65 years with glioma.

The chain joins TRBV10-3 to TRBJ1-6, with D possibly TRBD1 on 6 matching bases. Germline V gene sequence: CDR1 ENHRY, CDR2 SYGVKD. Trimming stripped 3 bases from V and 0 bases from J, with 12 bases between. The length of the CDR3 is 17 residues. DNA for the CDR3: TGTGCCATCAGTGAAGGAGGGGGGAGCTCCTATAATTCACCCCTCCACTTT. Its translation is CAISEGGGSSYNSPLHF.

The CDR3 nucleotides read TGTGCCAGCAGTTACTCAAGCGGGGGGGCCGGCGAGCAGTACTTC. Amino acids: CASSYSSGGAGEQYF. The gene calls are TRBV6-5 and TRBJ2-7, with TRBD2 identical over 10 bases. Trimming at V came to 0 bases and at J to 6 bases, leaving 5 bases not matched to a gene. Germline V lookup: CDR1 MNHEY, CDR2 SVGAGI. This CDR3 region has 15 residues.

The chain joins TRBV19 to TRBJ1-4, with D possibly matching TRBD1 (6 bases). The CDR3 consists of 15 residues. CDR1 is LNHDA and CDR2 is SQIVND in the germline V gene (reference sequence). V lost 5 bases and J 4 bases, leaving 14 bases between the germline ends. The CDR3 protein is CASSPAQGYNEKLFF. The CDR3 DNA follows: TGTGCCAGTAGTCCAGCACAGGGCTATAATGAAAAACTGTTTTTT.

This clone was counted between two and nine times. The chain joins TRBV28 to TRBJ1-4; TRBD1 agrees at 7 bases. Germline V lookup: CDR1 MDHEN, CDR2 SYDVKM. This CDR3 region has 14 residues. Trimming took 6 bases from V and 5 from J; bases not matched to a gene: 6. CDR3 nucleotide sequence: TGTGCCAGCAGCCAACAGGGGATGAATGAAAAACTGTTTTTT. Translation gives CASSQQGMNEKLFF.

The chain combines TRBV7-9 with TRBJ2-7; D might be TRBD1 (6 bases). This CDR3 is 13 amino acids long. V shed 2 bases and J shed 5 bases, with 10 bases lying between them. The V gene's germline CDR1 is SEHNR and CDR2 FQNEAQ (reference sequence). CDR3 sequence reads: CASSLSGVNEQYF. The CDR3 DNA is TGTGCCAGCAGCTTATCAGGGGTCAACGAGCAGTACTTC.

This chain joins TRBV5-4 and TRBJ2-5, with D possibly TRBD2 on 6 matching bases. The CDR3 spans 14 residues. The ends were cut back, 0 bases at V and 5 bases at J, with 11 bases in the middle. The germline V gene encodes CDR1 SGHNT and CDR2 YYREEE (reference sequence). Written as DNA, the CDR3 is TGTGCCAGCAGCTTGGGTAGCGGAGGGGAGACCCAGTACTTC. Translating it yields CASSLGSGGETQYF. The full variable domain, in which reference TRBV5-4 and TRBJ2-5 provide the parts outside the CDR3, is ETGVTQSPTHLIKTRGQQVTLRCSSQSGHNTVSWYQQALGQGPQFIFQYYREEENGRGNFPPRFSGLQFPNYSSELNVNALELDDSALYLCASSLGSGGETQYFGPGTRLLVL.

The rearrangement uses TRBV2 and TRBJ1-2; possible D gene TRBD1, 6 bases. V was cut by 5 bases and J by 5 bases, with 15 bases left in between. The germline V gene has CDR1 SNHLY and CDR2 FYNNEI. The CDR3 loop spans 14 amino acids. Here the CDR3 reads CASSSREGGYGYTF. DNA of the CDR3: TGTGCCAGCAGTTCACGGGAGGGGGGATATGGCTACACCTTC.

The chain uses TRBV6-5 and TRBJ1-1; the D is unclear. The CDR3 sequence is 13 residues long. Trimming cost V 7 bases and J 1 base, with 10 bases left between them. Germline CDR1 is MNHEY and CDR2 is SVGAGI. Written as DNA, the CDR3 is TGTGCCAGCAACTCTGATGGGAACACTGAAGCTTTCTTT. It is translated as CASNSDGNTEAFF.

V gene TRBV6-4 combines with J gene TRBJ1-2, with 8 bases matching TRBD1. Germline CDR1 is MRHNA and CDR2 is SNTAGT. V gave up 6 bases and J gave up 4 bases; unmatched junction bases: 10. The CDR3 is 15 amino acids. The CDR3 DNA sequence: TGTGCCAGCAGACTCGGGACAGGAAATTCCTATGGCTACACCTTC. It yields the protein CASRLGTGNSYGYTF.

V usage is TRBV5-4 and J usage is TRBJ2-2, with 9 bases identical to TRBD1. The V gene's germline CDR1 is SGHNT and CDR2 YYREEE (reference sequence). The CDR3 spans 15 residues. The V gene end was trimmed by 4 bases and the J gene end by 5 bases; junction bases not matched to a gene: 6. The CDR3 loop reads CASSPGQGGTGELFF. The DNA for the CDR3 is TGTGCCAGCAGCCCGGGACAGGGAGGTACCGGGGAGCTGTTTTTT.

V and J are TRBV15 and TRBJ2-7, with a possible D match to TRBD1 (5 bases). CDR1 is LNHNV and CDR2 is YYDKDF in the germline V gene (reference sequence). This CDR3 spans 14 amino acids. V shed 1 base and J shed 5 bases, with 12 bases lying between them. CDR3 region: CATSRAAGLHEQYF. Written as DNA, the CDR3 is TGTGCCACCAGCAGAGCTGCAGGGCTGCACGAGCAGTACTTC.

The chain has TRBV2 and TRBJ1-2; a possible D gene is TRBD1 (6 bases). The germline gives CDR1 SNHLY, CDR2 FYNNEI. The CDR3 is made up of 15 amino acids. V shed 7 bases and J shed 8 bases, with 23 bases lying between them. The DNA for the CDR3 is TGTGCCAGCAACAAAATCCAGGGGCTCTATGTGGGCTACACCTTC. Its protein is CASNKIQGLYVGYTF.

The V gene is TRBV10-3, the J gene TRBJ1-2; D possibly corresponds to TRBD1 (5 bases). Per the germline V gene, CDR1 is ENHRY and CDR2 is SYGVKD. The CDR3 has 12 residues. Trimming removed 4 bases from V and 8 bases from J, with 11 bases in between. CDR3 loop: CAISGGSGGYTF. DNA of the CDR3: TGTGCCATCAGTGGGGGGTCGGGAGGCTACACCTTC.

The chain links TRBV7-2 to TRBJ1-1; 7 bases match TRBD1. The germline gives CDR1 SGHTA, CDR2 FQGNSA. The CDR3 totals 15 residues. Trimming took 6 bases from V and 4 from J; bases not matched to a gene: 11. The CDR3 DNA is TGTGCCAGCAGACACGCTGGACAGGAGTTCACTGAAGCTTTCTTT. Its translation is CASRHAGQEFTEAFF.

This chain links TRBV5-5 with TRBJ1-5, with D possibly being TRBD1 (5 bases). The V end lost 4 bases, the J end lost 4 bases, and 18 bases lay between the germline ends. Germline V gene data show CDR1 as SGHKS and CDR2 as YYEKEE (reference sequence). This CDR3 has 16 residues. The CDR3 spells CASSPVAGVGNQPQHF. The CDR3 DNA is TGTGCCAGCAGCCCAGTGGCGGGGGTGGGTAATCAGCCCCAGCATTTT.

This chain connects TRBV20-1 to TRBJ2-1; D remains unclear. Trimming stripped 7 bases from V and 8 bases from J, with 12 bases between. The CDR3 contains 11 residues. CDR1 DFQATT and CDR2 SNEGSKA come from the germline V gene (reference sequence). DNA of the CDR3: TGCAGTGTTAGGGTTGGAGATGAGCAGTTCTTC. This sequence encodes CSVRVGDEQFF.

The chain employs TRBV5-1 and TRBJ2-7; tentative D call: TRBD2 (6 bases). Germline loops: CDR1 SGHRS, CDR2 YFSETQ. The V and J ends lost 3 bases and 1 base respectively, with 8 bases between them. CDR3 length: 13 residues. CDR3 bases: TGCGCCAGCAGCTCGGGGGAGTCCTACGAGCAGTACTTC. It is translated as CASSSGESYEQYF. Based on the CDR3 plus reference TRBV5-1 and TRBJ2-7, the full variable domain is KAGVTQTPRYLIKTRGQQVTLSCSPISGHRSVSWYQQTPGQGLQFLFEYFSETQRNKGNFPGRFSGRQFSNSRSEMNVSTLELGDSALYLCASSSGESYEQYFGPGTRLTVT.